This TCR beta chain stems from a study of CD8 T cells in Susac syndrome. Study details: Among the sequenced Susac syndrome patients, over five had active disease while 8 or 9 were in remission. Each patient with Susac syndrome, at the time of blood draw, was therapy-naive, on corticosteroids, or on intravenous immunoglobulin alone.

Reverse transcription of about 0.5 to 1 ug RNA was carried out with random hexamers. TCRdb analysed the immunoSEQ multiplex PCR reads with MiXCR anew, one entry per CDR3 protein. Of tens of thousands of distinct CDR3 sequences detected, 85% to 95% appear once; the ten largest clones hold around 0.52%. In germline, CDR1 is LGHDT, CDR2 YNNKEL (reference sequence). CDR3 length: 15 residues. V lost 4 bases, J lost 4 bases, and 5 bases stayed unmatched. The specimen was CD4+ T cells from PBMCs. This TCR was sampled from a human donor with Susac syndrome. The chain carries TRBV3-1 and TRBJ2-7, with TRBD1 matching over 12 bases. CDR3 DNA sequence: TGTGCCAGCAGCCGGGGGGACAGGGGGCCTTACGAGCAGTACTTC. Translating it yields CASSRGDRGPYEQYF.